This entry is about one TCR beta chain. The antigen is undetermined. This specimen belongs to a study of cytomegalovirus exposure and HLA in healthy donors. Study-wide results and limits: Reports indicated that the classifier achieved high specificity and sensitivity in diagnosing cytomegalovirus status.

Germline CDR1 and CDR2: GTSNPN and SVGIG (reference sequence). The V end lost 0 bases, the J end lost 0 bases, and 8 bases lay between the germline ends. The length of the CDR3 is 14 residues. The assay was immunoSEQ multiplex PCR, and TCRdb's table has in-frame clones only and misses some. There are 95,000 to 150,000 clones in the sample; about nine tenths occur only once, and about 2% lies in the top ten. The clonotype originates from a woman younger than 30 in good health and CMV-seronegative. The sequenced sample consisted of PBMCs. The chain combines TRBV30 with TRBJ1-1, with D possibly being TRBD1 (5 bases). CDR3 nucleotide sequence: TGTGCCTGGAGTGTAGGGGTGCTGAACACTGAAGCTTTCTTT. Its translation: CAWSVGVLNTEAFF.